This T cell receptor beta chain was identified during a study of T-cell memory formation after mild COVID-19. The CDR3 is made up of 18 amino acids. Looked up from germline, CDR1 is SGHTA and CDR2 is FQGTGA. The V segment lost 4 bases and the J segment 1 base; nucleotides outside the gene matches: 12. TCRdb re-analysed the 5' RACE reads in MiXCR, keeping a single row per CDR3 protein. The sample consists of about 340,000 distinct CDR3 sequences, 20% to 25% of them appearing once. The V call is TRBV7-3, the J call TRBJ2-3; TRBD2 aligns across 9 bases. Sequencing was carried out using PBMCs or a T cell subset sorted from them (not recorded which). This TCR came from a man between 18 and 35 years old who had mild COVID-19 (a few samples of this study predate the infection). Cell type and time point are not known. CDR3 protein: CASSSTTVASGGTDTQYF. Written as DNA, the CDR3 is TGTGCCAGCAGCTCCACCACCGTCGCTAGCGGGGGCACAGATACGCAGTATTTT.